This TCR beta chain was sequenced in a study of graft-versus-host responses after intestinal transplantation. As for the study in general: Transplants given to recipients were multivisceral, liver-intestinal, or isolated intestinal.

With respect to this clone: Its antigen is not known.

V lost 3 bases, J lost 1 base, and 9 bases lay in between. The CDR3 covers 14 residues. Per the germline V gene, CDR1 is GTSNPN and CDR2 is SVGIG (reference sequence). Measured with immunoSEQ multiplex PCR; TCRdb has only the in-frame clones, and not every one. This table has approximately 97,000 clones, 80% to 95% appearing once. This rearrangement joins TRBV30 to TRBJ2-2; D remains ambiguous. The source of this sequence is a human donor who was the organ donor for an intestinal transplant. This material consisted of unstimulated CD8+ T cells sorted from spleen or lymph node cells, taken before transplant. The CDR3 DNA sequence: TGTGCCTGGAGACCTCAGATGAACACCGGGGAGCTGTTTTTT. Translating gives CAWRPQMNTGELFF.